This paragraph reports one TCR beta chain. Its antigen is unknown. The germline V gene has CDR1 GTSNPN and CDR2 SVGIG (reference sequence). Trimming took 5 bases from V and 10 from J; bases not matched to a gene: 11. The CDR3 consists of 13 residues. Of the isolated RNA, all was reverse transcribed, and so the sequenced material was expressed TCRB transcripts. Method: immunoSEQ multiplex PCR; TCRdb's copy keeps in-frame clones and lacks some. This table holds around 280,000 clones, roughly 15% found once. This sample was taken from a study of beta chain features in type 1 diabetes. Notes on the study in general: Moderate but significant shortening of TCRB CDR3s was recorded in all four CD4+ subsets from Type 1 diabetes patients.

This sequence originates from a man aged 18-30 years with type 1 diabetes. The rearrangement joins TRBV30 to TRBJ1-5, with 7 nucleotides matching TRBD1. The sample consisted of naive CD4+ T cells from blood. The CDR3 DNA is TGTGCCTGGTCTACAGGGGTGGTCGGCCCCCAGCATTTT. Encoded protein: CAWSTGVVGPQHF.